A selection of T cell receptor beta chains follows, all from one sample in a study of blood T cell repertoires in COVID-19. Assay used: immunoSEQ multiplex PCR; TCRdb lists only in-frame clones, some missing. Of roughly 250,000 clones listed, around nine tenths are singletons. The sequencing sample was made of PBMCs or T cells enriched from blood (not recorded which). The receptors originated from a woman between 50 and 59 years old who had recovered from COVID-19. Both conserved end residues are trimmed from each CDR3. Expanded clones are given a class, and other clones once, few, many or no size at all.

J gene | V gene | clone size | CDR3 protein
TRBJ1-2 | TRBV27 | - | ASSHSTGDPHGYT
TRBJ1-4 | TRBV28 | - | ASSLPGTGEREKLF
TRBJ1-5 | TRBV10-1 | - | ASSEGRNQPQH
TRBJ2-7 | TRBV7-6 | - | ASSLGDREYEQY
TRBJ2-5 | TRBV2 | - | ASSGTREETQY
TRBJ1-2 | TRBV27 | - | ASRTPGHGYT
TRBJ2-7 | TRBV29-1 | - | SATIGLGGFYEQY
TRBJ1-5 | TRBV28 | - | ASSFSSSNQPQH
TRBJ2-7 | TRBV6-2/TRBV6-3 | - | ASSYPNRGLSYEQY
TRBJ1-2 | TRBV4-1 | - | ASSQARTIRSYT
TRBJ1-6 | TRBV6-2/TRBV6-3 | few | ASSPHETGENSPLH
TRBJ2-2 | TRBV5-6 | - | ASSPGTGKNTGELF
TRBJ2-7 | TRBV2 | - | ASSPVFTGVGYEQY
TRBJ1-3 | TRBV2 | - | ASRDRGLGNTIY
TRBJ2-2 | TRBV27 | - | ASETGAGELF
TRBJ1-1 | TRBV5-1 | - | ASSVESGGTEAF
TRBJ1-1 | TRBV29-1 | few | SVEDSGQGTEAF
TRBJ2-1 | TRBV27 | - | ASSPDRTSGNNEQF
TRBJ1-1 | TRBV7-6 | - | ASSAFRDRGNTEAF
TRBJ1-2 | TRBV27 | - | ASSRGTGANYGYT